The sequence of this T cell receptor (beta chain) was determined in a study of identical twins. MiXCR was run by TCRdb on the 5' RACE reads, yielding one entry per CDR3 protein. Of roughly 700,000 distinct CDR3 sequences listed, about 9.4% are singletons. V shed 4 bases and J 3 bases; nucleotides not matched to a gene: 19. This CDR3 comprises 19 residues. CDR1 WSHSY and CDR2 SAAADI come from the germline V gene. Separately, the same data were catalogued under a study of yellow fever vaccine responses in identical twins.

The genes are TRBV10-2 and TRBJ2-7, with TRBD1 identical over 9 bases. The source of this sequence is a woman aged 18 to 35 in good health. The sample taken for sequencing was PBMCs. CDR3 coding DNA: TGCGCCAGCAGTGCATTGGGGACAGGGACTATCGAAAACTTCTACGAGCAGTACTTC. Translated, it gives CASSALGTGTIENFYEQYF.